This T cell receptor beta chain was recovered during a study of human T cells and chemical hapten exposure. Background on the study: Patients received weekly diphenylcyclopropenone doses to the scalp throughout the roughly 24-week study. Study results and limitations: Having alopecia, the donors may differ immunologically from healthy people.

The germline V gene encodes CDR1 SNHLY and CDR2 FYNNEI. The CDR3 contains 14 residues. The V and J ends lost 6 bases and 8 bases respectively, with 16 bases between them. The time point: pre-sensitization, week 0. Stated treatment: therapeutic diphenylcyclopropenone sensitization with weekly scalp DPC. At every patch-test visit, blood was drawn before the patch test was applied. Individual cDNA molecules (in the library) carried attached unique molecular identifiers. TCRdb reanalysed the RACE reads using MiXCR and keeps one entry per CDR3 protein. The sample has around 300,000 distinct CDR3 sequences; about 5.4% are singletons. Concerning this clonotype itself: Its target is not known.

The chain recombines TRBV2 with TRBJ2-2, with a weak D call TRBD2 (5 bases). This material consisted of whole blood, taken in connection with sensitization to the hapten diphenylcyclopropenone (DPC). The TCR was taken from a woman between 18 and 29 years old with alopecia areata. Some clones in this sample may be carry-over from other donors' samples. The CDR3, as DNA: TGTGCCAGCAGGTTGACTACCCCAACTGGGGAGCTGTTTTTT. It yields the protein CASRLTTPTGELFF.